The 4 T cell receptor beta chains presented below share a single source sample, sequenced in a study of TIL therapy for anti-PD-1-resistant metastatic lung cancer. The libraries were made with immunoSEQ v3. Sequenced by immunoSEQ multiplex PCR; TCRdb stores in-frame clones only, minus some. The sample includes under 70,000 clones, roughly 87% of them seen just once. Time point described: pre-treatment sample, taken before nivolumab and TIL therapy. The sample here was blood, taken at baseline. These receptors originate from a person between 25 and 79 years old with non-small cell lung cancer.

CDR3 region: CASSRGTLGEQYF. The CDR3 region has the DNA TGTGCCAGCAGCCGCGGGACTCTAGGGGAGCAGTACTTC. The chain is built from TRBV7-8 and TRBJ2-7, with D perhaps TRBD2 (6 bases). This CDR3 contains 13 residues. Germline loops: CDR1 SGHVS, CDR2 FQNEAQ. Trimming took off 5 bases at V and 7 bases at J, with 15 bases between the two ends.

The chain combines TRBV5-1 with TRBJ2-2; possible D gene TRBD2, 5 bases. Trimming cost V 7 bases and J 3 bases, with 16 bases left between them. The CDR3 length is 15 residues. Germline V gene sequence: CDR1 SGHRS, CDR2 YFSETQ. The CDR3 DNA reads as TGCGCCAGCCGCCGAGCGGCCCTCGACACCGGGGAGCTGTTTTTT. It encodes CASRRAALDTGELFF.

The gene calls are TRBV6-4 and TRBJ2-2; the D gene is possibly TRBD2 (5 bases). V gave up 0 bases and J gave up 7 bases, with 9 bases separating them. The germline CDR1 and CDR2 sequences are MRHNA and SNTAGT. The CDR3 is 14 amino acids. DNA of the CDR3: TGTGCCAGCAGTGACTCCGCAGGAGGCGGGGAGCTGTTTTTT. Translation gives CASSDSAGGGELFF.

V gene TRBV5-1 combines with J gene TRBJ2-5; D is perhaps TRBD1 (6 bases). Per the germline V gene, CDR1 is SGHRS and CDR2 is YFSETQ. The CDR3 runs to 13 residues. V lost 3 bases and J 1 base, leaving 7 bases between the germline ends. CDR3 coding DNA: TGCGCCAGCAGCTGGACAGTCCAAGAGACCCAGTACTTC. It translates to CASSWTVQETQYF.